This T cell receptor beta chain was recorded in a study of OX40 agonist ivuxolimab in advanced cancers. CDR3 length: 14 amino acids. V dropped 6 bases and J dropped 4; count of bases not matched to a gene: 7. Looked up from germline, CDR1 is SNHLY and CDR2 is FYNNEI. Clones were sequenced by immunoSEQ multiplex PCR, and TCRdb holds only the in-frame ones, with some missing. The sample includes approximately 30,000 clones, approximately 80% of them seen just once. This clonotype was sampled from an adult with an advanced solid tumor such as melanoma, head and neck, liver or kidney cancer. The rearrangement links TRBV2 to TRBJ2-7; the match to TRBD1 covers 9 bases. This sample comprised CD4+ or CD8+ T cells sorted from blood, obtained in a trial of the OX40 agonist ivuxolimab. CDR3 sequence (DNA): TGTGCCAGCAGCTCCGGGACAGGGCTATACGAGCAGTACTTC. Protein product: CASSSGTGLYEQYF. Drawing the rest from reference TRBV2 and TRBJ2-7, the complete variable domain is EPEVTQTPSHQVTQMGQEVILRCVPISNHLYFYWYRQILGQKVEFLVSFYNNEISEKSEIFDDQFSVERPDGSNFTLKIRSTKLEDSAMYFCASSSGTGLYEQYFGPGTRLTVT.